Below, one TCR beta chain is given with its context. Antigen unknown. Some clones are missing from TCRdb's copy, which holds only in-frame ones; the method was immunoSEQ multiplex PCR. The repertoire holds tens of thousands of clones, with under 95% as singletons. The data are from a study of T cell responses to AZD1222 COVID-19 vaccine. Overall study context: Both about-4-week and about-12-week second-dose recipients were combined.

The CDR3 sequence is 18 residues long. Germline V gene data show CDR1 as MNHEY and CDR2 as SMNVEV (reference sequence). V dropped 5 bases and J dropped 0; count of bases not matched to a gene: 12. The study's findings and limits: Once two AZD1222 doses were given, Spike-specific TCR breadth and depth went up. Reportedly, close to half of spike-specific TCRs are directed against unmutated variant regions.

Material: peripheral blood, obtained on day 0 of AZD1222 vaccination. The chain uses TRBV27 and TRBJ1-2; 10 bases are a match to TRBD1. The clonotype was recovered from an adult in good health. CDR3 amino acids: CASSPGTGEGRANYGYTF. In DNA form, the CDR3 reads TGTGCCAGCAGTCCAGGGACAGGGGAGGGTCGAGCTAACTATGGCTACACCTTC.